Presented here are 13 T cell receptor beta chains from one specimen sequenced in a study of response to subunit inactivated influenza vaccine. Via MiXCR, TCRdb re-called the RT-PCR reads, giving one row per CDR3 protein. The table shows around 200,000 distinct CDR3 sequences, with approximately 12% occurring only once. The data also belong to a second study, concerning T cells expressing NK-cell markers. That investigation notes: For TCR beta, cDNA was produced by 5'RACE template switching with UMIs.

Sequencing used CD8+ T cells sorted from PBMCs, obtained 11 to 12 days after vaccination. The receptor source for this set is a man in his fifties or sixties who received an inactivated influenza vaccine.

This chain joins TRBV28 and TRBJ2-2; tentatively, D is TRBD1 or TRBD2 (5 bases each). V was trimmed by 2 bases and J by 5 bases, leaving 21 bases between them. The CDR3 has 18 residues. Germline V CDR1 and CDR2: MDHEN, SYDVKM. The CDR3 is CASSLTARRDGGTGELFF. CDR3 sequence (DNA): TGTGCCAGCAGTTTAACCGCCAGAAGGGACGGCGGAACCGGGGAGCTGTTTTTT. The entire variable domain, with the rest obtained from reference TRBV28 and TRBJ2-2, is as follows: DVKVTQSSRYLVKRTGEKVFLECVQDMDHENMFWYRQDPGLGLRLIYFSYDVKMKEKGDIPEGYSVSREKKERFSLILESASTNQTSMYLCASSLTARRDGGTGELFFGEGSRLTVL.

This chain connects TRBV3-1 to TRBJ1-1; D is unresolved. V lost 0 bases and J lost 1, with 9 bases in between. CDR1 LGHDT and CDR2 YNNKEL come from the germline V gene (reference sequence). The CDR3 runs 15 residues. DNA of the CDR3: TGTGCCAGCAGCCAAGATTGGCCGGCGAACACTGAAGCTTTCTTT. It translates to CASSQDWPANTEAFF.

This clonotype was observed a few times. The V call is TRBV9, the J call TRBJ2-1; 8 nucleotides agree with TRBD2. The germline V gene has CDR1 SGDLS and CDR2 YYNGEE. After removal of 0 bases from V and 3 bases from J, the junction contained 2 bases not matched to a gene. The CDR3 totals 15 residues. CDR3 nucleotide sequence: TGTGCCAGCAGCGTAGAAAGCGGGGGCTACAATGAGCAGTTCTTC. Amino acid sequence: CASSVESGGYNEQFF.

The gene calls are TRBV28 and TRBJ2-7; D is ambiguous. The CDR3 runs to 15 residues. Trimming removed 6 bases at V and 1 base at J, with 16 bases between. The V gene's germline CDR1 is MDHEN and CDR2 SYDVKM. CDR3: CASSDTQDQSYEQYF. CDR3 nucleotides: TGTGCCAGCAGCGACACACAAGACCAGTCCTACGAGCAGTACTTC.

The rearrangement links TRBV20-1 to TRBJ1-1, with 8 bases matching TRBD1. With V trimmed by 4 bases and J by 2 bases, 9 bases remained unmatched. Germline V gives CDR1 DFQATT, CDR2 SNEGSKA (reference sequence). The CDR3 has 15 amino acids. CDR3 in amino acids: CSATSTGEFNTEAFF. CDR3 nucleotides: TGCAGTGCTACTTCGACAGGGGAGTTTAACACTGAAGCTTTCTTT.

The chain recombines TRBV13 with TRBJ1-1; possibly TRBD1 for D (6 bases). Germline V gene data show CDR1 as PRHDT and CDR2 as FYEKMQ (reference sequence). CDR3 length: 16 residues. Trimming shortened V by 1 base and J by 4 bases, and 16 bases separated the two germline ends. CDR3 loop: CASSLVGGEVSTEAFF. The CDR3, as DNA: TGTGCCAGCAGCTTAGTGGGGGGCGAGGTAAGCACTGAAGCTTTCTTT.

CDR3 protein: CASRSLESNQPQHF. The CDR3, as DNA: TGTGCCAGCAGGTCACTGGAAAGTAATCAGCCCCAGCATTTT. This chain joins TRBV28 and TRBJ1-5; D is ambiguous. CDR1 is MDHEN, CDR2 SYDVKM, per germline. Trimming removed 6 bases at V and 4 bases at J, with 13 bases between. CDR3 length: 14 amino acids.

The chain is built from TRBV4-1 and TRBJ2-1; the D is unclear. The CDR3 extends over 14 amino acids. The germline V gene has CDR1 MGHRA and CDR2 YSYEKL. The germline V and J ends were trimmed by 0 bases and 4 bases, with 7 bases remaining between them. CDR3 nucleotide sequence: TGCGCCAGCAGCCAAGATTGGAGATACAATGAGCAGTTCTTC. It translates to CASSQDWRYNEQFF.

This clonotype was detected many times. CDR3 sequence reads: CSAPGLRGNEQFF. In DNA form, the CDR3 reads TGCAGTGCGCCGGGACTTCGAGGCAATGAGCAGTTCTTC. This sequence joins TRBV20-1 and TRBJ2-1; weak D call: TRBD2 (6 bases). This CDR3 is built from 13 residues. V gave up 6 bases and J gave up 6 bases, with 15 bases separating them. Per germline, CDR1 DFQATT and CDR2 SNEGSKA (reference sequence).

The rearrangement uses TRBV29-1 and TRBJ1-1, with D unclear. The germline gives CDR1 SQVTM, CDR2 ANQGSEA. The CDR3 has 11 residues. Trimming pared 6 bases from V and 8 bases from J, leaving 13 bases between. CDR3 coding DNA: TGCAGCGTATTCCGGGGTGGAGAAGCTTTCTTT. It encodes CSVFRGGEAFF.

The chain is built from TRBV7-9 and TRBJ2-7; TRBD1 matches at 7 bases. Trimming at V came to 5 bases and at J to 11 bases, leaving 9 bases not matched to a gene. The CDR3 contains 12 residues. The V gene's germline CDR1 is SEHNR and CDR2 FQNEAQ (reference sequence). CDR3: CASSQGTEVKYF. In DNA, the CDR3 is TGTGCCAGCAGCCAGGGGACAGAGGTGAAGTACTTC.

The genes are TRBV9 and TRBJ2-3, with D hard to call. Germline CDR1 and CDR2: SGDLS and YYNGEE. The CDR3 runs to 14 residues. Between the trimmed V and J ends, which lost 4 bases and 3 bases, there was a span of 12 bases. CDR3 residues: CASSPERLTDTQYF. The CDR3 nucleotides read TGTGCCAGCAGCCCCGAGAGACTTACAGATACGCAGTATTTT.

Points on this clonotype: Just one base apart from a much larger clone, this may be a read error. The chain employs TRBV4-3 and TRBJ2-5; D is uncertain. Germline V gene data show CDR1 as LGHNA and CDR2 as YSLEER. The CDR3 is made up of 15 amino acids. Trimming removed 0 bases at V and 5 bases at J, with 13 bases between. Here the CDR3 DNA reads TGCGCCAGCAGCCAAGATCAGGATTCGGAGGAGACCCAGTACTTC. Translating gives CASSQDQDSEETQYF.